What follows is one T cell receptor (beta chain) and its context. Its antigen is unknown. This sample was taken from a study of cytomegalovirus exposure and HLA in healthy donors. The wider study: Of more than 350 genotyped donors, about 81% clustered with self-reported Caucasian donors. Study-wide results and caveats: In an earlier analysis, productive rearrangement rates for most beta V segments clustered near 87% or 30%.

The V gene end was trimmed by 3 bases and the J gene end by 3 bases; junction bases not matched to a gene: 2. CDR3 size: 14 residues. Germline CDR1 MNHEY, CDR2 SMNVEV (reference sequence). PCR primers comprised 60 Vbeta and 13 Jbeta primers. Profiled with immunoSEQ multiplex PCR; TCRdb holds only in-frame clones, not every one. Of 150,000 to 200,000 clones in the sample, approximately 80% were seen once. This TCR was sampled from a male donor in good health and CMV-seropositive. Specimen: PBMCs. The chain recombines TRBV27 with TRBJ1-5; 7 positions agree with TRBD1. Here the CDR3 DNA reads TGTGCCAGCAGTTTGACAGGGATCAATCAGCCCCAGCATTTT. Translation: CASSLTGINQPQHF.